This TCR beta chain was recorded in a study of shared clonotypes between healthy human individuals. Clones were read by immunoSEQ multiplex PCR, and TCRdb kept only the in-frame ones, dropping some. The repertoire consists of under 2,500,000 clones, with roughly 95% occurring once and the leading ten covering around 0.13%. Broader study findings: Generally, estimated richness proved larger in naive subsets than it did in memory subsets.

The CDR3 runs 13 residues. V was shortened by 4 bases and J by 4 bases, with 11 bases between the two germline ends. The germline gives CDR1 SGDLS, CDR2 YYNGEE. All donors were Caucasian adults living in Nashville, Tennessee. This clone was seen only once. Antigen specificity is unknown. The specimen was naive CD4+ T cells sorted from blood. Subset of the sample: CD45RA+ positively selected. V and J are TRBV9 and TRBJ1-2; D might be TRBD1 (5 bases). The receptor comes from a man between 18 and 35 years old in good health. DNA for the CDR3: TGTGCCAGCAGCCCTCAGGGAACCTATGGCTACACCTTC. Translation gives CASSPQGTYGYTF. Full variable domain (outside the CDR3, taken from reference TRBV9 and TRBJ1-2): DSGVTQTPKHLITATGQRVTLRCSPRSGDLSVYWYQQSLDQGLQFLIQYYNGEERAKGNILERFSAQQFPDLHSELNLSSLELGDSALYFCASSPQGTYGYTFGSGTRLTVV.